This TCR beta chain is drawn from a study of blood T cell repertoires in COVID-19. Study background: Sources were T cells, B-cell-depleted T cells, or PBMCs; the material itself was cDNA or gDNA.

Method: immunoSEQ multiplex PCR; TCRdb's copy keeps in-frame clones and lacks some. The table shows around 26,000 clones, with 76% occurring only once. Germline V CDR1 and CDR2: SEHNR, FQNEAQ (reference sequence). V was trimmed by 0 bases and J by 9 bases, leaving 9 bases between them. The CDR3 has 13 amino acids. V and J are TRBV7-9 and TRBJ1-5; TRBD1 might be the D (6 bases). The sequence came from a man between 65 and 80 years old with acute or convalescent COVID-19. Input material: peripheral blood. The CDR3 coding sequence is TGTGCCAGCAGCTTAGCAGGGGGTGGGCCCCAGCATTTT. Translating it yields CASSLAGGGPQHF.